These T cell receptor beta chains were read from a single sample in a study of regulatory T cells in long-lasting Graves disease. TCRdb re-analysed the multiplex PCR reads in MiXCR, keeping a single row per CDR3 protein. The data show 370,000 or so distinct CDR3 sequences, with roughly 17% seen just once and around 21% held by the top ten. This sample also appeared in a second study, on T cells in Graves' hyperthyroidism and ophthalmopathy.

The sequencing here drew on peripheral blood mononuclear cells (PBMCs), taken at new diagnosis, from a patient treated with antithyroid drugs. The receptors were gathered from a woman between 18 and 29 years old with Graves disease. Each CDR3 is given with its conserved first and last residue. The D gene is left open where the match is weak. A clone size is listed for some rows: how often the clone was seen (once, few, many), or a class if it is expanded.

few	TRBV27	NA	TRBJ2-7	CASSLSSGLTSEQYF	TGTGCCAGCAGTTTATCGTCAGGGCTGACTTCCGAGCAGTACTTC
many	TRBV5-6	TRBD1	TRBJ2-1	CASSTGTGGYNEQFF	TGTGCCAGCAGCACCGGGACAGGGGGCTACAATGAGCAGTTCTTC
many	TRBV30	TRBD1	TRBJ2-1	CAWSYFKRDSYNEQFF	TGTGCCTGGAGCTACTTTAAAAGGGACAGCTACAATGAGCAGTTCTTC
NA	TRBV12-3/TRBV12-4	TRBD2	TRBJ2-1	CASTILAGGFNEQFF	TGTGCCAGCACCATACTAGCGGGAGGTTTTAATGAGCAGTTCTTC
many	TRBV4-1	TRBD1	TRBJ1-1	CASSQDRSGGLTEAFF	TGCGCCAGCAGCCAAGATAGGTCAGGGGGCCTGACTGAAGCTTTCTTT
many	TRBV11-3	TRBD1	TRBJ1-4	CASSSVEQGAKEKLFF	TGTGCCAGCAGCTCAGTTGAACAGGGGGCAAAGGAAAAACTGTTTTTT
many	TRBV3-1	TRBD1	TRBJ2-4	CASSPRDSSAKNIQYF	TGTGCCAGCAGCCCTCGGGACAGCTCAGCCAAAAACATTCAGTACTTC
NA	TRBV3-1	NA	TRBJ2-1	CASSRPGTRTHNEQFF	TGTGCCAGCAGCCGACCCGGGACTCGTACCCACAATGAGCAGTTCTTC
NA	TRBV29-1	TRBD1	TRBJ2-1	CSADRGVDNEQFF	TGCAGCGCTGACAGGGGGGTTGACAATGAGCAGTTCTTC
many	TRBV28	NA	TRBJ2-7	CASSFDTARPAAYEQYF	TGTGCCAGCAGTTTCGACACTGCCCGGCCGGCGGCCTACGAGCAGTACTTC
NA	TRBV25-1	TRBD1	TRBJ1-1	CASSATAGTGGYWTEAFF	TGTGCCAGCAGTGCGACGGCCGGGACAGGGGGCTATTGGACTGAAGCTTTCTTT
many	TRBV2	NA	TRBJ1-1	CASVGGANPSEAFF	TGTGCCAGCGTCGGGGGCGCGAATCCTTCCGAAGCTTTCTTT
many	TRBV6-1	TRBD2	TRBJ2-1	CASSPAQTSGKPHPYNEQFF	TGTGCCAGCAGTCCAGCCCAGACTAGCGGGAAGCCCCACCCCTACAATGAGCAGTTCTTC
NA	TRBV5-1	NA	TRBJ1-1	CASSLGDVSLQAFF	TGCGCCAGCAGCTTGGGGGACGTTTCCCTCCAAGCTTTCTTT
many	TRBV3-1	NA	TRBJ2-7	CASSHDHYEQYF	TGTGCCAGCAGCCACGACCACTACGAGCAGTACTTC
NA	TRBV24-1	TRBD1	TRBJ2-7	CATSDPSSTGGIHEQYF	TGTGCCACCAGTGATCCATCGTCGACAGGGGGTATCCACGAGCAGTACTTC
many	TRBV28	TRBD2	TRBJ2-3	CATLAGVTDTQYF	TGTGCCACCCTGGCGGGGGTCACAGATACGCAGTATTTT
many	TRBV2	TRBD2	TRBJ2-7	CASRGTSGNTEQYF	TGTGCCAGCAGGGGGACTAGCGGGAATACCGAGCAGTACTTC
NA	TRBV28	TRBD1	TRBJ2-1	CASKTGNYNEQFF	TGTGCCAGCAAGACAGGGAACTACAATGAGCAGTTCTTC
many	TRBV20-1	NA	TRBJ2-7	CSARDIERNSYEQYF	TGCAGTGCTAGAGATATCGAGCGGAATAGCTACGAGCAGTACTTC